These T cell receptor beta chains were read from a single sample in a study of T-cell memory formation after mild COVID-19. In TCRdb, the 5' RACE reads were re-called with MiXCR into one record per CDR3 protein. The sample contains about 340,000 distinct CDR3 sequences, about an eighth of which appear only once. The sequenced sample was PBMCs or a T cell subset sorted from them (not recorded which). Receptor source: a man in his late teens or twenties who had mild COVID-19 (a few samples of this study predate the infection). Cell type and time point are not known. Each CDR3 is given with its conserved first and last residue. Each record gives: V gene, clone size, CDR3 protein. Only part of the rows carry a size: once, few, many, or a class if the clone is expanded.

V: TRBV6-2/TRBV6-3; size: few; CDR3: CASKLGRVADTQYF
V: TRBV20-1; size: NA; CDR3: CSARVRGDEAAIYNEQFF
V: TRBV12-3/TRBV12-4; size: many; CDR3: CASSLPEFQETQYF
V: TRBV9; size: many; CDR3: CASSETSSGTEAFF
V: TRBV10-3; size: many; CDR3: CAISEGLAGFYTQYF
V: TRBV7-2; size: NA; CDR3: CASSSQQGARSEKLFF
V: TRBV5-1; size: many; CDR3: CASSRTALGTEAFF
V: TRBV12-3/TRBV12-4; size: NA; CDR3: CASSLRMTSGGDTDTQYF
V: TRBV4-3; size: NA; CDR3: CASSHAGTVFTGELFF
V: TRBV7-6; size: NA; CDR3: CASSEAQGSSTDTQYF
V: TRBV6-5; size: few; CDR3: CASSSRSGVTEAFF
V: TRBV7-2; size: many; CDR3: CASSFGNTGELFF
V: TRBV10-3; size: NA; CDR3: CAISFRDTTEAFF
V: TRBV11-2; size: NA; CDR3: CASSSRDRGNTIYF
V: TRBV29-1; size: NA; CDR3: CSVEGATGVGTQYF
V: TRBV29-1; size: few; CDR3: CSVEGQGNGYTF
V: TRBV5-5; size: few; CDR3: CASSSDRGFGSYEQYF
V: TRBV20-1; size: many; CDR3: CSAREVRGQETQYF
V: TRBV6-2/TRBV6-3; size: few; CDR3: CASTFGGSGHQPQHF
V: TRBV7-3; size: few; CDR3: CASSLTRRTDTQYF
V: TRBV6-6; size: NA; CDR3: CASSYLSTSGGEDEQFF
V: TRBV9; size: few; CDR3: CASSVEGYSGQPQHF
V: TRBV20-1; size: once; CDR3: CSAYRGGSETQYF
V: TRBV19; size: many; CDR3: CASRQRSLDSNQPQHF
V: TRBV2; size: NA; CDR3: CASTDTHDTDTQYF
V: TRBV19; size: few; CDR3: CASSISGVRSEAFF
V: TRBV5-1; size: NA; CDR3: CASSLTRTDPGSSGNTIYF
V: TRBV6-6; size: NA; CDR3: CASSLGQGVSEQFF
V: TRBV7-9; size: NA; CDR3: CASSPTGRHEQYF
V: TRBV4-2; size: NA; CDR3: CASSQEQGQGIGYTF
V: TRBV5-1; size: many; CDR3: CASSPLQGEDTQYF
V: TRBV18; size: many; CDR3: CASSPLLNYEQYF
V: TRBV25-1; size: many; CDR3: CASAGGGPYNEQFF
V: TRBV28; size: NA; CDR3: CASSGLGGNTGELFF
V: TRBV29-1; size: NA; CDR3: CSARQGGNEQFF
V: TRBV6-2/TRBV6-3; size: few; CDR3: CASGVAETQYF
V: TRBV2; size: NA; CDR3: CASSQIRGEGNEQFF
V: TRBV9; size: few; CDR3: CASSWGASGVTDTQYF
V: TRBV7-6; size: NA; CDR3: CASSLRGAVEQFF
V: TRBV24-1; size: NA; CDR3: CATRAAHREIGNYGYTF
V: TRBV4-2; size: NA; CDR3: CASSQDPAGRETQYF
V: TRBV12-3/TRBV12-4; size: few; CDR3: CASTMGGVISQETQYF
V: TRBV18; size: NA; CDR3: CASSPDRPNYGYTF
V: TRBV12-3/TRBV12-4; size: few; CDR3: CASRDSLNEKLFF
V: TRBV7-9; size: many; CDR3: CASSLRGEQFF
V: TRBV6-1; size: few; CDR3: CASSEWDRAPNEKLFF
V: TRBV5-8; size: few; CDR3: CASSLTGLSLHF
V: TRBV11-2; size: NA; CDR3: CASSPLRGAGEKLFF
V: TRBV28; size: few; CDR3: CASSPRFRSGNTIYF
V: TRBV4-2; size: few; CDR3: CASSQGLGYYEQYF
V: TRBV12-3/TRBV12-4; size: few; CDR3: CASTSAGVRMNEQFF
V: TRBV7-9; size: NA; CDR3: CASSLHSSNTGELFF
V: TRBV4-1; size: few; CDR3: CASSQDGRWGNHGYTF
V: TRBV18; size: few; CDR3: CASSPQPAGGLHEQFF
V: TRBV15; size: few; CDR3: CATAKQTEETQYF
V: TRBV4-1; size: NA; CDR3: CASSPGTQPNQETQYF